The next 28 T cell receptor beta chains were all read from a single sample in a study of cytomegalovirus exposure and HLA in healthy donors. PCR employed 60 Vbeta and 13 Jbeta primers. TCRdb's copy holds only in-frame clones and misses some; the assay was immunoSEQ multiplex PCR. The sample yields around 200,000 clones, 79% seen once. The specimen sequenced was PBMCs. These receptors came from a woman younger than 45 in good health and CMV-seropositive.

The gene calls are TRBV9 and TRBJ1-1, with D unresolved. The CDR3 spans 16 residues. The V end lost 3 bases, the J end lost 8 bases, and 23 bases lay between the germline ends. CDR1 is SGDLS, CDR2 YYNGEE, per germline. In nucleotides, the CDR3 is TGTGCCAGCAGCGCCCCCGGGATGAAGGGAAGGAACGAAGCTTTCTTT. It yields the protein CASSAPGMKGRNEAFF.

This chain connects TRBV27 to TRBJ1-5; D is ambiguous. The CDR3 consists of 13 residues. V was cut by 1 base and J by 10 bases, with 11 bases left in between. Germline CDR1 reads MNHEY; CDR2 reads SMNVEV (reference sequence). The CDR3 here is CASSLFGSEPQHF. CDR3 nucleotides: TGTGCCAGCAGTTTATTCGGTAGCGAACCCCAGCATTTT.

The chain employs TRBV5-1 and TRBJ2-2; TRBD1 matches 7 bases. Germline V gene sequence: CDR1 SGHRS, CDR2 YFSETQ. The CDR3 has 16 residues. V was pared by 0 bases and J by 4 bases, with 6 bases of the junction left unmatched. The CDR3 reads CASSLDKPGGTGELFF. CDR3 coding DNA: TGCGCCAGCAGCTTGGATAAGCCAGGGGGCACCGGGGAGCTGTTTTTT.

This clone was observed a single time. CDR3 DNA: TGCGCCAGCAGCCCCGGGAGTCGAAACCCAGGGACGCAGTATTTT. Amino acids: CASSPGSRNPGTQYF. The chain carries TRBV4-3 and TRBJ2-3, with D maybe TRBD2 (6 bases). Between the trimmed V and J ends, which lost 4 bases and 9 bases, there was a span of 20 bases. The CDR3 contains 15 residues. Germline CDR1 LGHNA, CDR2 YSLEER.

In its sample, this clone was seen a few times. The rearrangement uses TRBV6-5 and TRBJ1-1; D remains ambiguous. The germline gives CDR1 MNHEY, CDR2 SVGAGI. This CDR3 contains 13 residues. Trimming took 2 bases from V and 7 from J, leaving 11 bases between them. The CDR3 protein is CASSYRENGEAFF. The CDR3 DNA follows: TGTGCCAGCAGTTACAGGGAGAACGGTGAAGCTTTCTTT.

The rearrangement joins TRBV6-5 to TRBJ2-7; D is unclear. The CDR3 sequence is 13 residues long. The V gene's germline CDR1 is MNHEY and CDR2 SVGAGI. The V gene lost 0 bases and the J gene lost 9 bases, with 12 bases spanning the gap. The CDR3 nucleotides are TGTGCCAGCAGTTACTCTATGGCCTCGGGGCAGTACTTC. The encoded protein is CASSYSMASGQYF.

This rearrangement joins TRBV2 to TRBJ2-2, with D possibly TRBD2 on 5 matching bases. This CDR3 comprises 14 residues. Deletions cut 7 bases from V and 1 base from J, with 10 bases between. The germline V gene encodes CDR1 SNHLY and CDR2 FYNNEI. Here the CDR3 DNA reads TGTGCCAGCAAAGAGGGCCGGAACACCGGGGAGCTGTTTTTT. It is translated as CASKEGRNTGELFF.

This rearrangement joins TRBV12-5 to TRBJ1-2; D is undetermined. The V and J ends lost 4 bases and 8 bases respectively, with 14 bases between them. Germline CDR1 and CDR2: LGHNT and FRNRAP. This CDR3 contains 13 residues. The CDR3 region has the DNA TGTGCTAGTGGTTGGTTTGGCGGAAGGGGCTACACCTTC. Its protein product is CASGWFGGRGYTF.

This chain links TRBV21-1 with TRBJ2-7; TRBD1 is the table's D call, not checked against the DNA. TRBV21-1 is listed as a pseudogene. CDR3 length: 11 amino acids. The CDR3 here is CASSKNSIQYF. The CDR3 nucleotides read TGTGCCAGCAGCAAAAACAGTATCCAGTACTTC.

The gene calls are TRBV28 and TRBJ2-1, with TRBD2 matching over 10 bases. J gave up 0 bases and V 6 bases, and 5 bases lay outside the gene matches. CDR1 MDHEN and CDR2 SYDVKM come from the germline V gene. CDR3 size: 16 residues. CDR3 nucleotides: TGTGCCAGCAGAGCGGGAGGGCTCACCTCCTACAATGAGCAGTTCTTC. Protein sequence: CASRAGGLTSYNEQFF.

This chain uses TRBV6-5 with TRBJ1-2; D is possibly TRBD1 (5 bases). Germline V CDR1 and CDR2: MNHEY, SVGAGI. This CDR3 is 15 amino acids long. Between the trimmed V and J ends, which lost 2 bases and 5 bases, there was a span of 15 bases. The CDR3 protein is CASSYVLGGEYGYTF. The CDR3 DNA follows: TGTGCCAGCAGTTACGTCCTCGGGGGTGAATATGGCTACACCTTC.

This chain connects TRBV7-8 to TRBJ1-3; D ambiguous. V shed 3 bases and J shed 2 bases, with 8 bases lying between them. This CDR3 region has 14 residues. From germline, CDR1 is SGHVS and CDR2 FQNEAQ. CDR3 sequence: CASSFPVAGNTIYF. The CDR3 nucleotides read TGTGCCAGCAGCTTCCCGGTAGCTGGAAACACCATATATTTT.

Remarks on this clone: One end of the junction fails to match germline, which may point to a read error. The chain recombines TRBV5-1 with TRBJ2-3; D not certain. This CDR3 has 13 amino acids. Germline CDR1 and CDR2: SGHRS and YFSETQ. The CDR3 spells CASRLGYTDTQYF. In DNA form, the CDR3 reads TGCGCCAGCAGATTGGGTTACACAGATACGCAGTATTTT. Full variable domain (missing parts from reference TRBV5-1 and TRBJ2-3): KAGVTQTPRYLIKTRGQQVTLSCSPISGHRSVSWYQQTPGQGLQFLFEYFSETQRNKGNFPGRFSGRQFSNSRSEMNVSTLELGDSALYLCASRLGYTDTQYFGPGTRLTVL.

This chain connects TRBV5-1 to TRBJ1-2; TRBD1 matches at 10 bases. Germline CDR1 reads SGHRS; CDR2 reads YFSETQ. The CDR3 is 15 residues long. The junction had 5 bases not matched to a gene; V was cut back by 0 bases and J by 6 bases. The CDR3 protein is CASSLATGGADGYTF. Written as DNA, the CDR3 is TGCGCCAGCAGCTTGGCGACAGGGGGCGCCGATGGCTACACCTTC.

This clone has more than one count but fewer than ten. The CDR3 spells CASSSYQRRASTDTQYF. DNA for the CDR3: TGTGCCAGTAGTTCGTATCAGCGGAGGGCTAGCACAGATACGCAGTATTTT. V is TRBV19 and J is TRBJ2-3; perhaps TRBD2 as D (6 bases). This CDR3 is built from 17 residues. Germline CDR1 and CDR2: LNHDA and SQIVND (reference sequence). Trimming took off 5 bases at V and 0 bases at J, with 18 bases between the two ends.

The chain is built from TRBV6-5 and TRBJ2-7; D gene unclear. There are 15 residues in the CDR3. V gave up 0 bases and J gave up 3 bases, with 12 bases separating them. CDR1 is MNHEY, CDR2 SVGAGI, per germline. The CDR3 DNA reads as TGTGCCAGCAGTTACTCGCTGGTTTCTAGCTACGAGCAGTACTTC. Residues: CASSYSLVSSYEQYF.

This chain connects TRBV5-6 to TRBJ1-2; 10 positions match TRBD1. The CDR3 totals 13 residues. In germline, CDR1 is SGHDT, CDR2 YYEEEE. The ends lost 6 bases at V and 5 bases at J; junction bases unmatched: 4. The CDR3 loop is CASTDRGRYGYTF. CDR3 coding DNA: TGTGCCAGCACCGACAGGGGGCGGTATGGCTACACCTTC.

The table lists this clone with a count of one. The chain combines TRBV28 with TRBJ2-7, with TRBD2 as a possible D gene (6 bases). This CDR3 is 16 amino acids long. V lost 3 bases and J lost 3, with 18 bases in between. Germline CDR1 and CDR2: MDHEN and SYDVKM. CDR3 loop: CASSFPSGGVLYEQYF. CDR3 sequence (DNA): TGTGCCAGCAGTTTCCCCTCCGGAGGGGTTCTCTACGAGCAGTACTTC.

The chain joins TRBV10-1 to TRBJ2-6; TRBD1 aligns across 8 bases. From germline, CDR1 is WNHNN and CDR2 SYGVQD (reference sequence). This CDR3 has 19 residues. The trim removed 4 bases at V and 0 bases at J, leaving 11 bases unmatched. DNA of the CDR3: TGCGCCAGCAGTGTAGCCAGGGGGCCGGGAAGCTCTGGGGCCAACGTCCTGACTTTC. Its translation is CASSVARGPGSSGANVLTF.

This chain connects TRBV30 to TRBJ2-4, with D perhaps TRBD2 (6 bases). V was cut by 4 bases and J by 8 bases, with 21 bases left in between. CDR1 GTSNPN and CDR2 SVGIG come from the germline V gene (reference sequence). The CDR3 totals 15 residues. The CDR3 DNA sequence: TGTGCCTGGAAACCCGGGGCTAGCGATAGGGACATTCAGTACTTC. Encoded protein: CAWKPGASDRDIQYF. The full variable domain, completed using reference TRBV30 and TRBJ2-4, is SQTIHQWPATLVQPVGSPLSLECTVEGTSNPNLYWYRQAAGRGLQLLFYSVGIGQISSEVPQNLSASRPQDRQFILSSKKLLLSDSGFYLCAWKPGASDRDIQYFGAGTRLSVL.

This chain links TRBV7-9 with TRBJ1-2, with TRBD1 matching over 7 bases. The ends lost 5 bases at V and 2 bases at J; junction bases unmatched: 8. CDR1 is SEHNR, CDR2 FQNEAQ, per germline (reference sequence). The length of the CDR3 is 15 residues. The CDR3 region is CASSQGQLRNYGYTF. CDR3 DNA sequence: TGTGCCAGCAGCCAGGGACAGCTCCGGAACTATGGCTACACCTTC.

The chain joins TRBV6-5 to TRBJ2-3; D is uncertain. V was shortened by 0 bases and J by 0 bases, with 4 bases between the two germline ends. The germline CDR1 and CDR2 sequences are MNHEY and SVGAGI. The CDR3 has 14 residues. DNA of the CDR3: TGTGCCAGCAGTTACTCGGCCAGCACAGATACGCAGTATTTT. It codes for CASSYSASTDTQYF.

The genes are TRBV10-3 and TRBJ2-5; D uncertain. V shed 3 bases and J shed 2 bases, with 4 bases lying between them. Germline assignment: CDR1 ENHRY and CDR2 SYGVKD. This CDR3 contains 12 residues. CDR3 in amino acids: CAISDLQETQYF. The CDR3 DNA follows: TGTGCCATCAGTGACCTTCAAGAGACCCAGTACTTC.

This chain uses TRBV6-5 with TRBJ1-2, with 10 bases matching TRBD1. The CDR3 loop spans 15 amino acids. The junction had 7 bases not matched to a gene; V was cut back by 2 bases and J by 7 bases. Germline CDR1 MNHEY, CDR2 SVGAGI. CDR3 coding DNA: TGTGCCAGCAGTTACACCCGGACAGGGGGAGGTGGCTACACCTTC. Translation gives CASSYTRTGGGGYTF.

The chain has TRBV13 and TRBJ2-7, with 8 bases fitting TRBD1. The junction had 1 base not matched to a gene; V was cut back by 3 bases and J by 3 bases. The germline gives CDR1 PRHDT, CDR2 FYEKMQ (reference sequence). The CDR3 runs to 13 residues. The CDR3 reads CASSFGQGYEQYF. The CDR3 region has the DNA TGTGCCAGCAGCTTTGGACAGGGCTACGAGCAGTACTTC.

This clone was detected only a few times. The chain is built from TRBV10-3 and TRBJ2-6; 11 bases match TRBD1. The V and J ends lost 6 bases and 2 bases, in that order; junction bases with no gene match: 6. From germline, CDR1 is ENHRY and CDR2 SYGVKD. The CDR3 length is 17 residues. DNA of the CDR3: TGTGCCATCAGGGGGGACAGGGGGAGGGCTGGGGCCAACGTCCTGACTTTC. Protein: CAIRGDRGRAGANVLTF.

CDR3: CASSQVQSGEYEQYF. The CDR3 DNA sequence: TGTGCCAGCAGCCAAGTTCAGAGTGGGGAGTACGAGCAGTACTTC. J is TRBJ2-7 and V is TRBV4-2, with a possible D match to TRBD2 (5 bases). The germline CDR1 and CDR2 sequences are LGHNA and YNFKEQ. Trimming removed 1 base from V and 4 bases from J, with 14 bases in between. This CDR3 spans 15 amino acids.

This clone is a singleton in its sample. V usage is TRBV27 and J usage is TRBJ2-7; D remains unclear. The CDR3 is 13 residues long. Germline V gene data show CDR1 as MNHEY and CDR2 as SMNVEV (reference sequence). V was cut by 2 bases and J by 1 base, with 6 bases left in between. CDR3 bases: TGTGCCAGCAGTTTAGGGCAATCCTACGAGCAGTACTTC. Its protein is CASSLGQSYEQYF.